These T cell receptor beta chains were read from a single sample in a study of radiation and T cells in renal cell carcinoma. The method was immunoSEQ multiplex PCR; TCRdb's version includes in-frame clones alone and lacks a portion of them. This sample has tens of thousands of clones, with roughly 85% found just once. The source was blood, collected from a patient whose treatment included radiotherapy and nephrectomy. The source of these receptors is a woman in her 70s with renal cell carcinoma. Each CDR3 is given with its conserved first and last residue. Each record gives: D gene, V gene, clone size, J gene, CDR3 DNA, CDR3 protein. D genes are given only for firm matches. Only some rows state a clone size, as once, few, many or a class for expanded clones.

NA	TRBV14	few	TRBJ2-2	TGTGCCAGCAGCCAAGTTAATTCGAACACCGGGGAGCTGTTTTTT	CASSQVNSNTGELFF
NA	TRBV30	NA	TRBJ2-5	TGTGCCTGGGCAGGTTCTGATGAGCAGTACTTC	CAWAGSDEQYF
NA	TRBV18	NA	TRBJ1-1	TGTGCCAGCTCACCAAGCGCGAACACTGAAGCTTTCTTT	CASSPSANTEAFF
TRBD1	TRBV28	few	TRBJ2-7	TGTGCCAGCAGTTCAGGGGGCCGGAACGAGCAGTACTTC	CASSSGGRNEQYF
TRBD1	TRBV7-3	NA	TRBJ1-1	TGTGCCAGCAGCTTATTGGGACAGGGGGTCGCTGAAGCTTTCTTT	CASSLLGQGVAEAFF
TRBD2	TRBV5-1	few	TRBJ2-1	TGCGCCAGCAGCTTGAGGACTAGCGGGGGCTCCTACAATGAGCAGTTCTTC	CASSLRTSGGSYNEQFF
NA	TRBV5-4	NA	TRBJ1-4	TGTGCCAGCAGCTTCGCTTGGGACGAAAAACTGTTTTTT	CASSFAWDEKLFF
NA	TRBV13	once	TRBJ2-7	TGTGCCAGCAGCTCCAGGGGCTCCTACGAGCAGTACTTC	CASSSRGSYEQYF
NA	TRBV19	NA	TRBJ1-3	TGTGCCAGTAGTGCGATCGGGACGTATGACTCTGGAAACACCATATATTTT	CASSAIGTYDSGNTIYF
NA	TRBV5-4	once	TRBJ1-6	TGTGCCAGCAGCTTGCGCGGGGATTTCGATTCACCCCTCCACTTT	CASSLRGDFDSPLHF
NA	TRBV6-5	NA	TRBJ1-6	TGTGCCAGCAGCTCAGGGGTCTCCTATAATTCACCCCTCCACTTT	CASSSGVSYNSPLHF
NA	TRBV2	few	TRBJ1-2	TGTGCCAGCAGTGATGGGTTCCAGTGGCCCGGGGAATATGGCTACACCTTC	CASSDGFQWPGEYGYTF
NA	TRBV29-1	NA	TRBJ2-5	TGCAGCGTTGAAAGGGAACGGGGAGAGACCCAGTACTTC	CSVERERGETQYF
NA	TRBV7-6	NA	TRBJ2-5	TGTGCCAGCAGCGGAGAGTGGGGGGCCCAGTACTTC	CASSGEWGAQYF